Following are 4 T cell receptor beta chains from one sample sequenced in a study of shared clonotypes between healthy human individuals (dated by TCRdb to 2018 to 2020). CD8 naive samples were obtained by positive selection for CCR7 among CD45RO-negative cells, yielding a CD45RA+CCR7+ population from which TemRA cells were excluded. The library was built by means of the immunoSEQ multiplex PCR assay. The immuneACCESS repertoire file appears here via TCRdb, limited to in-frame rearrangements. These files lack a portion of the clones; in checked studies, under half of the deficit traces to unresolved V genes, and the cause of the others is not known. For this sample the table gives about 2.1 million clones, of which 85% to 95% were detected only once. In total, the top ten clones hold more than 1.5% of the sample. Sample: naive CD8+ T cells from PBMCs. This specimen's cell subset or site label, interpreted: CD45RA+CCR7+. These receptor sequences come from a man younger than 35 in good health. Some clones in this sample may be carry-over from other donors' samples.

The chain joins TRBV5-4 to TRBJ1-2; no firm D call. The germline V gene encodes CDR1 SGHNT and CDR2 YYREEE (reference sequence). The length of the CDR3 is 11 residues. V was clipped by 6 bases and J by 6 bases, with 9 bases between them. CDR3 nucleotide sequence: TGTGCCAGCACCATTGGGGATGGCTACACCTTC. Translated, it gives CASTIGDGYTF.

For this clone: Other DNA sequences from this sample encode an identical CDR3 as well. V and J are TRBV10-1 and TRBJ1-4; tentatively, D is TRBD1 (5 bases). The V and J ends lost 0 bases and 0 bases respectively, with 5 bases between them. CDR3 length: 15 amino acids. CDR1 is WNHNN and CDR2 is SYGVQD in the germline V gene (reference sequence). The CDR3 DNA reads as TGCGCCAGCAGTGAGTCAGGGGCAACTAATGAAAAACTGTTTTTT. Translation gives CASSESGATNEKLFF.

In DNA form, the CDR3 reads TGTGCCAGCAGTATCGTGGGGTCCGGGGAGCTGTTTTTT. This sequence encodes CASSIVGSGELFF. This rearrangement joins TRBV28 to TRBJ2-2; D not certain. This CDR3 is 13 amino acids long. V gave up 5 bases and J gave up 6 bases, with 10 bases separating them. The germline gives CDR1 MDHEN, CDR2 SYDVKM.

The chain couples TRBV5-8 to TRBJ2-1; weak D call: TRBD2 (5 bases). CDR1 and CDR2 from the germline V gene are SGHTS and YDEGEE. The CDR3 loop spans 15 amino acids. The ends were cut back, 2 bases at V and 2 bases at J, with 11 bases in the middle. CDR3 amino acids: CASSFGVRTYNEQFF. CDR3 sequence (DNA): TGTGCCAGCAGCTTCGGGGTGCGGACCTACAATGAGCAGTTCTTC.